The clone carrying this T cell receptor (beta chain) was observed many times. Its antigen is unidentified. Each CDR3 protein gets one entry after TCRdb re-called the RT-PCR reads with MiXCR. The table lists hundreds of thousands of distinct CDR3 sequences, roughly 13% of them singletons, with around 7.3% in the top ten. The CDR3 runs to 14 residues. V lost 9 bases, J lost 0 bases, and 11 bases lay in between. CDR1 KGHDR and CDR2 SFDVKD come from the germline V gene. This sample is part of a study of response to subunit inactivated influenza vaccine. Findings and limits, study-wide: Seasonal influenza vaccination, on each occasion, was suggested by the authors to recruit few new T cells.

Material: PBMCs from blood, obtained 14 days before vaccination. The chain recombines TRBV24-1 with TRBJ2-1, with D tentatively TRBD1 (6 bases). The clonotype originates from a man aged 45-60 years who received an inactivated influenza vaccine. In DNA form, the CDR3 reads TGTGCCACCGGGGACACAAGCTCCTACAATGAGCAGTTCTTC. Its translation is CATGDTSSYNEQFF.